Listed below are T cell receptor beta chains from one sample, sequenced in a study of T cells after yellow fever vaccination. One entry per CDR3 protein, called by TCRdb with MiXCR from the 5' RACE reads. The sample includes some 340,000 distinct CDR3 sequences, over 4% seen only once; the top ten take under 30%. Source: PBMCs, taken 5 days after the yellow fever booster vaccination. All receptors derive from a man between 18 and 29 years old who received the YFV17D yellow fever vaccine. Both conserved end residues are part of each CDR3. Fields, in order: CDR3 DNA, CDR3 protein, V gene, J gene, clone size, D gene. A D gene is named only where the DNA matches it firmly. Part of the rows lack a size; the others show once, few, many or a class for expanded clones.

CDR3 DNA: TGTGCCAGTAGTATAAGGCCAGGGAACTACGAGCAGTACTTC
CDR3 protein: CASSIRPGNYEQYF
V gene: TRBV19
J gene: TRBJ2-7
clone size: -
D gene: -

CDR3 DNA: TGTGCCAGCAGCGCCGGGCCAGGGGGGGCATCCTACAATGAGCAGTTCTTC
CDR3 protein: CASSAGPGGASYNEQFF
V gene: TRBV9
J gene: TRBJ2-1
clone size: -
D gene: -

CDR3 DNA: TGCGCCAGCAGCACTGGACTAGCGGGGAGAAGCTCCTACAATGAGCAGTTCTTC
CDR3 protein: CASSTGLAGRSSYNEQFF
V gene: TRBV5-1
J gene: TRBJ2-1
clone size: few
D gene: TRBD2

CDR3 DNA: TGTGCCAGCAGCTCCCTGAAGGGGAAGATGAACACTGAAGCTTTCTTT
CDR3 protein: CASSSLKGKMNTEAFF
V gene: TRBV6-2/TRBV6-3
J gene: TRBJ1-1
clone size: few
D gene: -

CDR3 DNA: TGTGCCAGCAGTAGACGACAGGATAATGAAAAACTGTTTTTT
CDR3 protein: CASSRRQDNEKLFF
V gene: TRBV12-3/TRBV12-4
J gene: TRBJ1-4
clone size: few
D gene: -

CDR3 DNA: TGCAGTGCTAGCACCGGGACAGGTTATCTTATTCAGCCCCAGCATTTT
CDR3 protein: CSASTGTGYLIQPQHF
V gene: TRBV20-1
J gene: TRBJ1-5
clone size: -
D gene: TRBD1

CDR3 DNA: TGTGCCAGCCCCAATGAGCAGTTCTTC
CDR3 protein: CASPNEQFF
V gene: TRBV7-2
J gene: TRBJ2-1
clone size: many
D gene: -

CDR3 DNA: TGCGCCAGCAGCCTTCAAGGGGACTCCTACGGCTACACCTTC
CDR3 protein: CASSLQGDSYGYTF
V gene: TRBV5-1
J gene: TRBJ1-2
clone size: -
D gene: -

CDR3 DNA: TGTGCCTGCTGGCCGCGGACCTCTGAAGCTTTCTTT
CDR3 protein: CACWPRTSEAFF
V gene: TRBV30
J gene: TRBJ1-1
clone size: few
D gene: -

CDR3 DNA: TGTGCCAGCACTGATAACACTGAAGCTTTCTTT
CDR3 protein: CASTDNTEAFF
V gene: TRBV6-2/TRBV6-3
J gene: TRBJ1-1
clone size: few
D gene: -

CDR3 DNA: TGTGCCAGCACCCGGAGAGGGGGCTTGGACACTGAAGCTTTCTTT
CDR3 protein: CASTRRGGLDTEAFF
V gene: TRBV7-2
J gene: TRBJ1-1
clone size: -
D gene: TRBD1

CDR3 DNA: TGTGCCAGCAGCTTCGCGGGGGGGGTGAATGAGCAGTTCTTC
CDR3 protein: CASSFAGGVNEQFF
V gene: TRBV7-2
J gene: TRBJ2-1
clone size: few
D gene: TRBD2

CDR3 DNA: TGTGCCAGCCAAATCCGCGGGGGCACAGATACGCAGTATTTT
CDR3 protein: CASQIRGGTDTQYF
V gene: TRBV7-2
J gene: TRBJ2-3
clone size: few
D gene: -

CDR3 DNA: TGTGCCAGCAGTTCGGCGGGGGCGGATACGCAGTATTTT
CDR3 protein: CASSSAGADTQYF
V gene: TRBV6-5
J gene: TRBJ2-3
clone size: -
D gene: -

CDR3 DNA: TGTGCCAGCAGCTTCCCCGGGACAGGGGTGAACTTC
CDR3 protein: CASSFPGTGVNF
V gene: TRBV7-9
J gene: TRBJ1-2
clone size: -
D gene: TRBD1

CDR3 DNA: TGTGCCAGCAGCTCCCAGGGTGACCAAGAGACCCAGTACTTC
CDR3 protein: CASSSQGDQETQYF
V gene: TRBV5-4
J gene: TRBJ2-5
clone size: -
D gene: -

CDR3 DNA: TGTGCCAGCAGCTTAGGTGGGTGGCAGCCCCAGCATTTT
CDR3 protein: CASSLGGWQPQHF
V gene: TRBV7-9
J gene: TRBJ1-5
clone size: few
D gene: -

CDR3 DNA: TGTGCCACCAGCAGAGCGAGGGGGGCCTACAATGAGCAGTTCTTC
CDR3 protein: CATSRARGAYNEQFF
V gene: TRBV15
J gene: TRBJ2-1
clone size: many
D gene: -

CDR3 DNA: TGTGCCAGCAGAAAGGAGGGCAGGGTCAACTATGGCTACACCTTC
CDR3 protein: CASRKEGRVNYGYTF
V gene: TRBV7-9
J gene: TRBJ1-2
clone size: -
D gene: -

CDR3 DNA: TGTGCCAGCAGTTTACCCCCCGGGGACAGCTCCTACAATGAGCAGTTCTTC
CDR3 protein: CASSLPPGDSSYNEQFF
V gene: TRBV28
J gene: TRBJ2-1
clone size: few
D gene: TRBD1

CDR3 DNA: TGTGCCACCAGCAGAGAACGGGGGGCGACAACTAATGAAAAACTGTTTTTT
CDR3 protein: CATSRERGATTNEKLFF
V gene: TRBV15
J gene: TRBJ1-4
clone size: -
D gene: -

CDR3 DNA: TGTGCCTCAATTAACCCAGGGATTGGGGCTAACTATGGCTACACCTTC
CDR3 protein: CASINPGIGANYGYTF
V gene: TRBV28
J gene: TRBJ1-2
clone size: few
D gene: -

CDR3 DNA: TGTGCCAGCAGCGGGGGACAGGGGCTCAATCAGCCCCAGCATTTT
CDR3 protein: CASSGGQGLNQPQHF
V gene: TRBV7-8
J gene: TRBJ1-5
clone size: -
D gene: TRBD1

CDR3 DNA: TGTGCCAGCAGCTTAGCTCCGGGGGGTGAGGAGACCCAGTACTTC
CDR3 protein: CASSLAPGGEETQYF
V gene: TRBV7-2
J gene: TRBJ2-5
clone size: many
D gene: TRBD2

CDR3 DNA: TGTGCCAGCAGCTTAGCGGAGACGGCATCGCAGTATTTT
CDR3 protein: CASSLAETASQYF
V gene: TRBV7-6
J gene: TRBJ2-3
clone size: many
D gene: -

CDR3 DNA: TGTGCCAGCAGTGAGTACGGGACGGCGAACACCGGGGAGCTGTTTTTT
CDR3 protein: CASSEYGTANTGELFF
V gene: TRBV2
J gene: TRBJ2-2
clone size: -
D gene: -

CDR3 DNA: TGTGCCAGCAGTTTAGGGGGGACGGTCAATCAGCCCCAGCATTTT
CDR3 protein: CASSLGGTVNQPQHF
V gene: TRBV12-3/TRBV12-4
J gene: TRBJ1-5
clone size: -
D gene: -

CDR3 DNA: TGCGCCAGCAGCCAAGCTCACATCCAAGAGACCCAGTACTTC
CDR3 protein: CASSQAHIQETQYF
V gene: TRBV4-3
J gene: TRBJ2-5
clone size: -
D gene: -

CDR3 DNA: TGTGCCAGCAGCCTCGACGGGACCACTTATTCGACCCAGTACTTC
CDR3 protein: CASSLDGTTYSTQYF
V gene: TRBV7-3
J gene: TRBJ2-5
clone size: many
D gene: -

CDR3 DNA: TGTGCCAGCAGCCAAGATCGAGTGGAGGGGCTGCGGGCTTTCTTT
CDR3 protein: CASSQDRVEGLRAFF
V gene: TRBV3-1
J gene: TRBJ1-1
clone size: -
D gene: -

CDR3 DNA: TGTGCCACCAGCAGAGATCGAACAGGGCAGGGAAACATTCAGTACTTC
CDR3 protein: CATSRDRTGQGNIQYF
V gene: TRBV15
J gene: TRBJ2-4
clone size: few
D gene: -